A single sample gave rise to the 31 T cell receptor beta chains below, sequenced in a study of CD8+ T cells in alopecia areata (dated by TCRdb to the late 2010s). The sample's time point, from its label and the paper: roughly 24 weeks on oral tofacitinib. The sample's treatment or condition label, in plain terms: oral pan-JAK inhibitor, 5-10 mg twice daily. Library preparation used the immunoSEQ multiplex PCR assay. To provide template for TCR sequencing, every sample had RNA extracted and reverse transcribed into cDNA. In its TCRdb copy, this immuneACCESS table keeps in-frame sequences only and misses some clones. Where compared with another copy, unresolved V genes explain less than half of these, and the others have no known cause. The sample data list 150,000 to 200,000 clones, and 58% of these were observed just once. 5% to 6% of the sample is held by the ten biggest clonotypes. Sample: CD4+ T cells sorted from blood, taken at week 24, from a patient treated with tofacitinib. The receptors shown here come from a human donor with alopecia areata.

This clone was counted a single time. In nucleotides, the CDR3 is TGTGCCAGCAAGGAGGGACAGGTACAAGAGACCCAGTACTTC. Amino acids: CASKEGQVQETQYF. This chain joins TRBV2 and TRBJ2-5; 8 bases align to TRBD1. V lost 7 bases to trimming and J lost 2 bases; unmatched junction nucleotides: 6. CDR3 length: 14 residues. The germline V gene has CDR1 SNHLY and CDR2 FYNNEI.

J is TRBJ1-2 and V is TRBV18; D not certain. The germline V gene has CDR1 KGHSH and CDR2 LQKENI. The V and J ends lost 3 bases and 8 bases respectively, with 13 bases between them. The CDR3 contains 13 residues. The chain's CDR3 is CASSPGRAGGYTF. The CDR3 DNA sequence: TGTGCCAGCTCACCCGGACGGGCGGGAGGCTACACCTTC.

V is TRBV29-1 and J is TRBJ2-3, with 8 bases lining up with TRBD2. Germline V gene lookup returns CDR1 SQVTM and CDR2 ANQGSEA. The trim removed 6 bases at V and 5 bases at J, leaving 10 bases unmatched. CDR3 length: 14 residues. The CDR3 is CSVLPGGGRDTQYF. Here the CDR3 DNA reads TGCAGCGTCTTGCCGGGAGGGGGTAGAGATACGCAGTATTTT.

The gene calls are TRBV4-3 and TRBJ2-5; D tentatively fits TRBD1 or TRBD2 (5 bases each). The CDR3 is made up of 13 amino acids. The ends were cut back, 1 base at V and 3 bases at J, with 6 bases in the middle. Germline-derived CDR1 and CDR2 are LGHNA and YSLEER. The CDR3 protein is CASSQVGEETQYF. The DNA for the CDR3 is TGCGCCAGCAGCCAAGTGGGGGAAGAGACCCAGTACTTC.

This clone was detected a few times. The chain couples TRBV6-6 to TRBJ2-5; maybe TRBD1 (7 bases). Germline CDR1 MNHNY, CDR2 SVGAGI (reference sequence). The V and J ends lost 2 bases and 9 bases respectively, with 13 bases between them. This CDR3 is 13 amino acids long. CDR3 region: CASSYRQGEAQYF. CDR3 DNA sequence: TGTGCCAGCAGTTACCGGCAGGGGGAGGCCCAGTACTTC.

The gene calls are TRBV5-1 and TRBJ2-2; TRBD1 agrees at 8 bases. V gave up 5 bases and J gave up 1 base; unmatched junction bases: 4. The length of the CDR3 is 15 residues. Germline-derived CDR1 and CDR2 are SGHRS and YFSETQ. This CDR3 is CASRAGTGNTGELFF. The CDR3 DNA reads TGCGCCAGCAGGGCCGGGACAGGGAACACCGGGGAGCTGTTTTTT.

This rearrangement joins TRBV10-3 to TRBJ1-6; perhaps TRBD1 as D (5 bases). Germline-derived CDR1 and CDR2 are ENHRY and SYGVKD. The CDR3 loop spans 13 amino acids. Trimming removed 4 bases at V and 7 bases at J, with 8 bases between. CDR3 in DNA: TGTGCCATCAGTGGGACATCGAATTCACCCCTCCACTTT. Translating gives CAISGTSNSPLHF.

The chain carries TRBV27 and TRBJ1-5; D might be TRBD1 (5 bases). Germline V gene lookup returns CDR1 MNHEY and CDR2 SMNVEV (reference sequence). This CDR3 region has 16 residues. Trimming left V 6 bases short and J 2 bases short, with 17 bases between. The CDR3 loop is CASRTWGQGGNQPQHF. CDR3 DNA: TGTGCCAGCAGAACGTGGGGTCAGGGAGGCAATCAGCCCCAGCATTTT.

J is TRBJ2-3 and V is TRBV5-1; D not certain. Between the trimmed V and J ends, which lost 0 bases and 1 base, there was a span of 15 bases. The CDR3 length is 17 residues. Germline CDR1 SGHRS, CDR2 YFSETQ. CDR3 sequence: CASSLASRASGTDTQYF. The CDR3 DNA is TGCGCCAGCAGCTTGGCATCCCGGGCCTCCGGCACAGATACGCAGTATTTT.

This chain connects TRBV27 to TRBJ2-5; possibly TRBD1 or TRBD2 for D (5 bases each). Trimming stripped 4 bases from V and 1 base from J, with 19 bases between. The germline V gene has CDR1 MNHEY and CDR2 SMNVEV (reference sequence). There are 17 residues in the CDR3. The CDR3 coding sequence is TGTGCCAGCAGTTCCGTCGGTTTCCGGGACGCCCAAGAGACCCAGTACTTC. Translation gives CASSSVGFRDAQETQYF.

This sequence joins TRBV15 and TRBJ1-5, with D unresolved. The CDR3 is 13 amino acids. Trimming pared 7 bases from V and 0 bases from J, leaving 7 bases between. Germline V gene sequence: CDR1 LNHNV, CDR2 YYDKDF (reference sequence). CDR3 region: CATTERSNQPQHF. DNA for the CDR3: TGTGCCACCACTGAACGTAGCAATCAGCCCCAGCATTTT.

The chain combines TRBV14 with TRBJ1-6; 7 bases map to TRBD1. Germline lookup yields CDR1 SGHDN and CDR2 FVKESK. V shed 0 bases, J shed 9 bases, and the junction held 8 bases outside the gene matches. This CDR3 comprises 16 residues. CDR3 residues: CASSQDSTGPGSPLHF. As DNA, the CDR3 is TGTGCCAGCAGCCAAGATTCGACAGGGCCCGGTTCACCCCTCCACTTT.

This clone showed up just once. J is TRBJ2-2 and V is TRBV7-3; tentative D call: TRBD2 (5 bases). Germline CDR1 is SGHTA and CDR2 is FQGTGA. The V gene lost 1 base and the J gene lost 6 bases, with 6 bases spanning the gap. CDR3 length: 13 amino acids. The CDR3 loop reads CASSLNGAGELFF. The DNA for the CDR3 is TGTGCCAGCAGCTTAAACGGGGCCGGGGAGCTGTTTTTT.

In its sample, this clone was seen a few times. The chain uses TRBV21-1 and TRBJ1-1. TRBV21-1 corresponds to a pseudogene. There are 12 residues in the CDR3. The CDR3 protein is CASSKVDTEAFF. CDR3 DNA: TGTGCCAGCAGCAAAGTTGACACTGAAGCTTTCTTT.

This clone was observed a few times. V and J are TRBV19 and TRBJ2-1, with D unclear. The CDR3 is 10 residues long. V shed 8 bases and J shed 4 bases, with 3 bases lying between them. Germline values: CDR1 LNHDA, CDR2 SQIVND (reference sequence). The CDR3 coding sequence is TGTGCCAGTGGGTACAATGAGCAGTTCTTC. Its protein is CASGYNEQFF.

This clone was counted only a few times. The V and J genes are TRBV23-1 and TRBJ2-1, with 12 nucleotides matching TRBD2. TRBV23-1 is annotated as an ORF whose role is uncertain. Trimming cost V 3 bases and J 12 bases; bases outside gene matches: 12. This CDR3 is 16 amino acids long. CDR3 bases: TGCGCCAGCAGTCAGATCGGGCGGACTAGCGGGATATCGCAGTTCTTC. This sequence encodes CASSQIGRTSGISQFF.

Regarding this clone: This sample includes further DNA sequences coding for the same CDR3. This chain connects TRBV5-1 to TRBJ1-1; tentative D call: TRBD1 (5 bases). The germline V and J ends were trimmed by 4 bases and 1 base, with 8 bases remaining between them. The CDR3 is 13 residues long. Looked up from germline, CDR1 is SGHRS and CDR2 is YFSETQ. The CDR3 DNA reads TGCGCCAGCAGCCTTGACAGGAACACTGAAGCTTTCTTT. Its translation is CASSLDRNTEAFF.

The chain is built from TRBV7-9 and TRBJ2-7; D possibly corresponds to TRBD2 (6 bases). This CDR3 has 19 amino acids. V lost 5 bases and J 0 bases, leaving 26 bases between the germline ends. Germline lookup yields CDR1 SEHNR and CDR2 FQNEAQ (reference sequence). The CDR3: CASSPQTLARDLYSYEQYF. CDR3 nucleotide sequence: TGTGCCAGCAGCCCCCAAACTCTAGCGAGGGACCTCTACTCCTACGAGCAGTACTTC.

This clone was observed a few times. V usage is TRBV7-8 and J usage is TRBJ2-3; D possibly uses TRBD1 or TRBD2 (5 bases each). V was trimmed by 5 bases and J by 6 bases, leaving 15 bases between them. Germline CDR1 reads SGHVS; CDR2 reads FQNEAQ. The CDR3 has 14 residues. This CDR3 is CASSPGRRSDTQYF. CDR3 sequence (DNA): TGTGCCAGCAGCCCGGGACGGCGCTCTGATACGCAGTATTTT.

This chain connects TRBV7-9 to TRBJ2-5; no clear D gene. The V gene's germline CDR1 is SEHNR and CDR2 FQNEAQ (reference sequence). Trimming pared 5 bases from V and 1 base from J, leaving 17 bases between. The CDR3 contains 16 residues. CDR3 nucleotide sequence: TGTGCCAGCAGCCGAAGACCGACAACAATCCAAGAGACCCAGTACTTC. This gives the protein CASSRRPTTIQETQYF.

In its sample, this clone was seen a few times. This chain links TRBV6-5 with TRBJ2-2; no firm D call. CDR1 is MNHEY and CDR2 is SVGAGI in the germline V gene. This CDR3 contains 14 residues. V was pared by 6 bases and J by 6 bases, with 14 bases between. CDR3 in amino acids: CASRHTTGSGELFF. CDR3 DNA sequence: TGTGCCAGCAGGCATACTACTGGGTCCGGGGAGCTGTTTTTT.

This clone was seen just once. CDR3 protein: CASSLYRPLGTGNQPQHF. CDR3 in DNA: TGTGCCAGCAGCTTATACCGGCCCCTCGGGACGGGGAATCAGCCCCAGCATTTT. The chain joins TRBV7-9 to TRBJ1-5, with a weak D call TRBD1 (5 bases). CDR3 length equals 18 residues. Germline V gives CDR1 SEHNR, CDR2 FQNEAQ (reference sequence). Trimming took 2 bases from V and 4 from J, leaving 21 bases between them.

The CDR3 here is CSVQLRWSEKLFF. Written as DNA, the CDR3 is TGCAGCGTTCAACTGCGGTGGAGTGAAAAACTGTTTTTT. The chain couples TRBV29-1 to TRBJ1-4; D gene uncertain. Germline CDR1 and CDR2: SQVTM and ANQGSEA. The CDR3 has 13 residues. Trimming removed 5 bases at V and 7 bases at J, with 14 bases between.

This clone was recorded only once. J is TRBJ2-6 and V is TRBV19; tentative D call: TRBD2 (6 bases). The V and J ends lost 5 bases and 4 bases respectively, with 18 bases between them. Germline loops: CDR1 LNHDA, CDR2 SQIVND (reference sequence). The CDR3 length is 17 residues. This CDR3 reads CASSSLGGRSGANVLTF. The CDR3 coding sequence is TGTGCCAGTAGTTCTCTTGGAGGGAGATCAGGGGCCAACGTCCTGACTTTC.

Here the CDR3 DNA reads TGTGCCAGCAGCCAGGGGAACTACCCCACAGATACGCAGTATTTT. Translated: CASSQGNYPTDTQYF. The chain couples TRBV14 to TRBJ2-3; D call uncertain. Germline CDR1 reads SGHDN; CDR2 reads FVKESK. This CDR3 region has 15 residues. Trimming left V 3 bases short and J 2 bases short, with 12 bases between.

The genes are TRBV25-1 and TRBJ1-1, with TRBD1 identical over 7 bases. Germline V CDR1 and CDR2: MGHDK, SYGVNS. The CDR3 runs to 14 residues. V trimming: 7 bases; J trimming: 1 base; junction bases outside the gene matches: 6. The DNA for the CDR3 is TGTGCCAGCACAAAAGGACAGGAGAACACTGAAGCTTTCTTT. Translating gives CASTKGQENTEAFF.

The chain links TRBV4-2 to TRBJ2-4; D may be TRBD1 (6 bases). Trimming shortened V by 4 bases and J by 0 bases, and 16 bases separated the two germline ends. Germline-derived CDR1 and CDR2 are LGHNA and YNFKEQ. This CDR3 spans 17 amino acids. The CDR3 is CASSPTGQRGAKNIQYF. CDR3 bases: TGTGCCAGCAGCCCCACCGGACAGCGTGGAGCCAAAAACATTCAGTACTTC.

The chain recombines TRBV28 with TRBJ1-1; a possible D gene is TRBD1 (5 bases). Germline loops: CDR1 MDHEN, CDR2 SYDVKM. The CDR3 spans 12 residues. The germline V and J ends were trimmed by 2 bases and 7 bases, with 8 bases remaining between them. CDR3 DNA sequence: TGTGCCAGCAGTTTACTCAGGGATGAAGCTTTCTTT. As protein: CASSLLRDEAFF.

V gene TRBV4-3 combines with J gene TRBJ1-5; D is unclear. With 0 bases removed from V and 5 bases from J, the gap between germline ends came to 5 bases. CDR3 length: 13 amino acids. Germline CDR1 LGHNA, CDR2 YSLEER. CDR3 amino acids: CASSQDFDQPQHF. The CDR3 region has the DNA TGCGCCAGCAGCCAAGATTTCGATCAGCCCCAGCATTTT.

The chain uses TRBV6-5 and TRBJ2-5, with D perhaps matching TRBD1 or TRBD2 (5 bases each). Trimming took 7 bases from V and 5 from J, leaving 17 bases between them. The CDR3 extends over 14 amino acids. Germline V gives CDR1 MNHEY, CDR2 SVGAGI. The CDR3 coding sequence is TGTGCCAGCACCAAAGTCGGGGCGGGTGAGACCCAGTACTTC. This codes for CASTKVGAGETQYF.

The V call is TRBV7-2, the J call TRBJ2-3, with 9 positions matching TRBD2. Germline V gene data show CDR1 as SGHTA and CDR2 as FQGNSA. V trimming: 2 bases; J trimming: 2 bases; junction bases outside the gene matches: 2. CDR3 length equals 15 residues. The chain's CDR3 is CASSLLAGFTDTQYF. The CDR3 DNA follows: TGTGCCAGCAGCTTACTAGCGGGGTTCACAGATACGCAGTATTTT.